This TCR beta chain was recovered during a study of blood T cell repertoires in COVID-19. Across the study: Samples taken during acute and convalescent COVID-19 were collected in the United States, Italy and Spain.

The CDR3 runs 14 residues. The germline CDR1 and CDR2 sequences are LGHNA and YSLEER. With 2 bases removed from V and 4 bases from J, the gap between germline ends came to 9 bases. Authors' processing steps: Reference gene primers were amplified, and this amplification served to estimate nucleated cell counts. This table comes from immunoSEQ multiplex PCR, and its TCRdb copy is limited to in-frame clones, with some not included. V and J calls and clone size are copied from that table; D and trimming were computed from the DNA. There are about 210,000 clones in the sample; 80% to 90% occur only once, and 10% lies in the top ten.

This TCR came from a man aged 18 to 30 with acute COVID-19. The sample was PBMCs or T cells enriched from blood (not recorded which). The J gene is TRBJ1-5, the V gene TRBV4-3; possible D gene TRBD1, 5 bases. Here the CDR3 DNA reads TGCGCCAGCAGCCAAATCCAGGGAAATCAGCCCCAGCATTTT. Protein: CASSQIQGNQPQHF.